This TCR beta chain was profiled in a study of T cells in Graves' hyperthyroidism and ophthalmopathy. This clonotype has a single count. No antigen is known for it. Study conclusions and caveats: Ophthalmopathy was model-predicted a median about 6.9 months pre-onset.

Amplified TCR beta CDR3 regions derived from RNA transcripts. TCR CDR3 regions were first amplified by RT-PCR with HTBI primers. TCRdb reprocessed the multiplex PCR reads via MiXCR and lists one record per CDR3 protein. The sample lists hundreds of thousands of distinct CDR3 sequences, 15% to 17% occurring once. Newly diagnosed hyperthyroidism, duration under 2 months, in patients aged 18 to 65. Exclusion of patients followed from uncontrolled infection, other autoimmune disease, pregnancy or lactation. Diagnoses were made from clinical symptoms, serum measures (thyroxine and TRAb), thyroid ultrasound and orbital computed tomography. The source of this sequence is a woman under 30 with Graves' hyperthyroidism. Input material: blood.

The CDR3 DNA reads as TGTGCCAGCAGACGAGCCGCGACAGGGGGTTACGAGCAGTACTTC. Protein product: CASRRAATGGYEQYF. The chain carries TRBV7-3 and TRBJ2-7, with TRBD1 matching over 9 bases. J gave up 4 bases and V 6 bases, and 10 bases lay outside the gene matches. There are 15 residues in the CDR3. CDR1 is SGHTA, CDR2 FQGTGA, per germline.